What follows are 2 T cell receptor beta chains derived from one specimen sequenced in a study of beta chain features in type 1 diabetes (dated by TCRdb to 2016 to 2019). The library relied on the immunoSEQ multiplex PCR assay. The entire isolated RNA was reverse transcribed using the High Capacity cDNA Reverse Transcription Kit, and thus expressed TCRB transcripts were sequenced. TCRdb limited this immuneACCESS table to in-frame rearrangements with V and J called. A share of clones is missing; checked studies link under half to unresolved V genes, and the rest is unexplained. In this sample the table shows about 140,000 clones, about 9.1% of which occur a single time. 0.65% of the sample goes to the ten largest clones. Sequenced: central memory CD4+ T cells from blood. Every receptor here comes from a woman between 35 and 50 years old in good health.

This clone showed up just a few times. The chain joins TRBV7-2 to TRBJ2-1; 8 bases agree with TRBD2. With V trimmed by 2 bases and J by 4 bases, 7 bases remained unmatched. The germline V gene has CDR1 SGHTA and CDR2 FQGNSA. The CDR3 spans 16 residues. The CDR3 region is CASSLSSGGDYNEQFF. CDR3 nucleotides: TGTGCCAGCAGCTTATCTTCGGGGGGGGATTACAATGAGCAGTTCTTC.

This clone was seen more than once but under ten times. The chain links TRBV7-9 to TRBJ1-2, with 7 positions matching TRBD1. J was trimmed by 8 bases and V by 5 bases; bases with no gene match: 14. The CDR3 runs 15 residues. The germline V gene encodes CDR1 SEHNR and CDR2 FQNEAQ (reference sequence). CDR3 bases: TGTGCCAGCAGCCCCTACTCGGAAGGGGGCAAGGGCTACACCTTC. Translated, it gives CASSPYSEGGKGYTF.